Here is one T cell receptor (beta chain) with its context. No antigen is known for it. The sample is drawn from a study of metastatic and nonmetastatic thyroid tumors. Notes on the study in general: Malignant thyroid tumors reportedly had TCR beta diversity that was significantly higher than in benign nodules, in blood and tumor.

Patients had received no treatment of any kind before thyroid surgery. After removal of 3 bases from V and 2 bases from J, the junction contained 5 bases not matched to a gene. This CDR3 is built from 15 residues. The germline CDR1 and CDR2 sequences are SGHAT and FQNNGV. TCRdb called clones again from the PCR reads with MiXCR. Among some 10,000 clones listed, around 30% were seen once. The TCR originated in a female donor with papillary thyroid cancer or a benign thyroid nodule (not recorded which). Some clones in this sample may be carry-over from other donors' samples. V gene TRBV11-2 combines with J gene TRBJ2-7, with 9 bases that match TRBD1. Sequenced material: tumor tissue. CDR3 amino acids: CASSFRDRVAYEQYF. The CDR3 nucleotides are TGTGCCAGCAGCTTCCGGGACAGGGTAGCCTACGAGCAGTACTTC.